The clone carrying this T cell receptor beta chain showed up just a few times. This record belongs to a study of OX40 agonist ivuxolimab in advanced cancers. The data were produced by immunoSEQ multiplex PCR, yet TCRdb's version contains in-frame clones alone and is incomplete. The sample has tens of thousands of clones, about 81% seen once. This CDR3 comprises 17 residues. With 4 bases removed from V and 3 bases from J, the gap between germline ends came to 18 bases. Germline lookup yields CDR1 LNHDA and CDR2 SQIVND (reference sequence). This TCR was recovered from an adult with an advanced solid tumor such as melanoma, head and neck, liver or kidney cancer. The genes are TRBV19 and TRBJ2-2; D tentatively fits TRBD1 or TRBD2 (5 bases each). Here the sequenced sample was CD4+ or CD8+ T cells sorted from blood, taken in a trial of the OX40 agonist ivuxolimab. The CDR3 nucleotides are TGTGCCAGTAGTACTCCCTCCTTGGGGGTCTACACCGGGGAGCTGTTTTTT. This codes for CASSTPSLGVYTGELFF.